This TCR beta chain was identified during a study of PD-1 blockade in classical Hodgkin lymphoma. Overall study context: Intravenous delivery of nivolumab at 3 mg/kg to patients occurred every 2 weeks. Overall study findings and caveats: For complete responders, baseline diversity was comparable to that of newly diagnosed patients.

This clone was observed once. Antigen unknown. The sample carries other DNA sequences with the same CDR3. V was clipped by 4 bases and J by 3 bases, with 7 bases between them. CDR3 length: 12 residues. Germline CDR1 SGHVS, CDR2 FQNEAQ. Brentuximab vedotin exposure varied among the patients, all of whom had relapsed after autologous stem cell transplantation. The repertoire was sequenced with immunoSEQ multiplex PCR; TCRdb's copy has only in-frame clones and lacks some. The table shows about 150,000 clones, with less than 80% occurring only once. V gene TRBV7-8 combines with J gene TRBJ2-7; D gene ambiguous. The sequence was obtained from a human donor with classical Hodgkin lymphoma. Material: peripheral blood mononuclear cells (PBMCs), obtained before the second cycle of nivolumab. CDR3 amino acids: CASSYHSYEQYF. The CDR3 bases are TGTGCCAGCAGCTACCACAGCTACGAGCAGTACTTC.